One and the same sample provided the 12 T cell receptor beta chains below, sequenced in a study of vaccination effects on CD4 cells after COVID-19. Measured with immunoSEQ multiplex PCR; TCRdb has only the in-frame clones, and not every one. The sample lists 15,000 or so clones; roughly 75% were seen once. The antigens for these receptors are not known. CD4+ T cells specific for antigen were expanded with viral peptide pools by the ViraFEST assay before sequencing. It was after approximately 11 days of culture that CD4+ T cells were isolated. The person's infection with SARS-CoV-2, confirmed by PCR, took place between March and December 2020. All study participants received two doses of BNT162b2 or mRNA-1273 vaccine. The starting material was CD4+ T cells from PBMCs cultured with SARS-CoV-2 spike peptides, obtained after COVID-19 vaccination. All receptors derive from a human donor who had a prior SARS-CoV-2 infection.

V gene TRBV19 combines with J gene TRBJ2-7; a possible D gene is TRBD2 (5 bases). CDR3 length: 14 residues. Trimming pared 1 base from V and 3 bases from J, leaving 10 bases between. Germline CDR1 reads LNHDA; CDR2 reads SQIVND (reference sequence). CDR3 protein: CASSIGGFVYEQYF. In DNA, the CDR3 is TGTGCCAGTAGTATAGGAGGGTTCGTCTACGAGCAGTACTTC.

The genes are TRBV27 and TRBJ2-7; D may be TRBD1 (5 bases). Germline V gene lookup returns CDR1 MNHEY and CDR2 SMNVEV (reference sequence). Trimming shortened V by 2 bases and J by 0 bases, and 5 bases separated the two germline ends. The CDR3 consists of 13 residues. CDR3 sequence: CASSLDSSYEQYF. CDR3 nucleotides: TGTGCCAGCAGTTTAGACAGCTCCTACGAGCAGTACTTC.

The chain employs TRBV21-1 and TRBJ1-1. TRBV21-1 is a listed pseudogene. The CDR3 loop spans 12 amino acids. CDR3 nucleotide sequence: TGTGCCAGCAGCAAATTAGCCACTGAAGCTTTCTTT. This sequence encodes CASSKLATEAFF.

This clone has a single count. CDR3 bases: TGTGCCAGCAGCCCAAGACTAGCGGGGGGAGTAGATACGCAGTATTTT. Amino acids: CASSPRLAGGVDTQYF. The rearrangement joins TRBV11-2 to TRBJ2-3, with 13 nucleotides matching TRBD2. Trimming took 5 bases from V and 5 from J; bases not matched to a gene: 7. CDR3 length equals 16 residues. CDR1 is SGHAT and CDR2 is FQNNGV in the germline V gene.

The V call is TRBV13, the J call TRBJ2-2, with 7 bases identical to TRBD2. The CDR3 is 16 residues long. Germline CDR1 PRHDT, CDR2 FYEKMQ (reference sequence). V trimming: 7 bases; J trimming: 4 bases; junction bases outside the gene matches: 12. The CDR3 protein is CASIQWGGAATGELFF. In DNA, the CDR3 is TGTGCCAGCATCCAATGGGGGGGAGCGGCCACCGGGGAGCTGTTTTTT.

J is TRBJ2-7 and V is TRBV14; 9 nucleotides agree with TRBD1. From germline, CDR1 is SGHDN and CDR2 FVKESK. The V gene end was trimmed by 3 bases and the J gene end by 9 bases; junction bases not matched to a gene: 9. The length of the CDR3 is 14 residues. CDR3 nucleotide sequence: TGTGCCAGCAGCCATCCGGGACAGGGAGATCGGCAGTACTTC. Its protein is CASSHPGQGDRQYF.

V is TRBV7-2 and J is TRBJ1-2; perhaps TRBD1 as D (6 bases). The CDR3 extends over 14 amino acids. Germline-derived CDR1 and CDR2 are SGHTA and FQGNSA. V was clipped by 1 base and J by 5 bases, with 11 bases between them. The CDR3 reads CASSLGGTLYGYTF. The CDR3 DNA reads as TGTGCCAGCAGCTTAGGGGGGACATTGTATGGCTACACCTTC.

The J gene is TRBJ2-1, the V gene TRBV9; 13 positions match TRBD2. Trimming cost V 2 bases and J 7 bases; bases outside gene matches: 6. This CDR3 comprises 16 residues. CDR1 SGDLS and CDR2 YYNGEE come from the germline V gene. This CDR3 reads CASSVLGLAGANEQFF. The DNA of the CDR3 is TGTGCCAGCAGCGTTCTAGGACTAGCGGGAGCAAATGAGCAGTTCTTC.

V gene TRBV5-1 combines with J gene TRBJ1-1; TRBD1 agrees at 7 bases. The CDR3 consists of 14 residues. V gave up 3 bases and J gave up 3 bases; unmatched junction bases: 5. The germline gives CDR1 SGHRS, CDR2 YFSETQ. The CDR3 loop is CASSSTGADTEAFF. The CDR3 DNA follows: TGCGCCAGCAGCTCTACAGGGGCGGACACTGAAGCTTTCTTT.

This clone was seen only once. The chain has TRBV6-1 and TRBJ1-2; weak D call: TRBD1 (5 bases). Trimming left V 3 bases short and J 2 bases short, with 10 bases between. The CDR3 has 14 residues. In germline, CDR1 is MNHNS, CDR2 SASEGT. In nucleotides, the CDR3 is TGTGCCAGCAGTGATAGGGGTTCAAACTATGGCTACACCTTC. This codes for CASSDRGSNYGYTF.

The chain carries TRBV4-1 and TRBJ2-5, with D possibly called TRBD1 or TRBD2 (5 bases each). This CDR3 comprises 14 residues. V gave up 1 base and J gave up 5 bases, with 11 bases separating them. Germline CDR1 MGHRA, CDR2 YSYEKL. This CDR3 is CASSQVRREETQYF. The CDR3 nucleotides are TGCGCCAGCAGCCAAGTCCGCAGGGAGGAGACCCAGTACTTC.

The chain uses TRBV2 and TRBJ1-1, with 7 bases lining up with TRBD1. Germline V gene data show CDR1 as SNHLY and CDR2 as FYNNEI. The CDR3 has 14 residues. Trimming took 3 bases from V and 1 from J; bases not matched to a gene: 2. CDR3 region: CASSDWTGNTEAFF. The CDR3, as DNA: TGTGCCAGCAGTGATTGGACAGGGAACACTGAAGCTTTCTTT.